This TCR beta chain was recorded in a study of response to subunit inactivated influenza vaccine. Trimming stripped 5 bases from V and 6 bases from J, with 14 bases between. Per the germline V gene, CDR1 is WNHNN and CDR2 is SYGVQD (reference sequence). CDR3 length equals 14 residues. Overall study results and limits: After each seasonal influenza vaccination, few new T cells are recruited, the authors suggested.

This clonotype was picked up a small number of times. Its specificity is unknown. Via MiXCR, TCRdb re-called the RT-PCR reads, giving one row per CDR3 protein. The profile shows around 500,000 distinct CDR3 sequences, 11% of them singletons. The chain carries TRBV10-1 and TRBJ2-1; tentatively, D is TRBD2 (6 bases). The sample consisted of PBMCs from blood, taken more than 35 days after vaccination. The TCR was taken from a man in his fifties or sixties who received an inactivated influenza vaccine. The CDR3 sequence is CASSWGSGVNEQFF. DNA for the CDR3: TGCGCCAGCAGTTGGGGGTCGGGGGTCAATGAGCAGTTCTTC.